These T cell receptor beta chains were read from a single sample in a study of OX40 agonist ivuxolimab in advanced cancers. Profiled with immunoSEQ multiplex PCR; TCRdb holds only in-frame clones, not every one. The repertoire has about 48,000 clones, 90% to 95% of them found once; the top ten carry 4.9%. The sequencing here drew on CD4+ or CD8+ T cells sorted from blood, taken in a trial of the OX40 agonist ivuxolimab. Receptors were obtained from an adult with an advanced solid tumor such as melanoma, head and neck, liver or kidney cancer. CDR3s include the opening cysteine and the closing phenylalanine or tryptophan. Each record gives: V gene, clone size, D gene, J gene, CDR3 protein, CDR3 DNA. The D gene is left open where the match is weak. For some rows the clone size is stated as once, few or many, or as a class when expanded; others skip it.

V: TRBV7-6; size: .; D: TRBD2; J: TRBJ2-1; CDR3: CASSLPSGGSSYNEQFF; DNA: TGTGCCAGCAGCTTACCTAGCGGTGGGAGCTCCTACAATGAGCAGTTCTTC
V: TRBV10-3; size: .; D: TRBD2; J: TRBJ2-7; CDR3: CAISEQLAGGGGEQYF; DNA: TGTGCCATCAGTGAGCAACTAGCGGGAGGAGGAGGCGAGCAGTACTTC
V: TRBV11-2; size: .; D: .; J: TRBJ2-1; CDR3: CASSLGGGIYEQFF; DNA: TGTGCCAGCAGCTTAGGGGGGGGCATTTATGAGCAGTTCTTC
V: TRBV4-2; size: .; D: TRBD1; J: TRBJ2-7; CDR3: CASSQDGQGYEQYF; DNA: TGTGCCAGCAGCCAAGACGGACAGGGCTACGAGCAGTACTTC
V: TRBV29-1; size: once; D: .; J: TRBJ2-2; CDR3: CSVEGRGADTGELFF; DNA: TGCAGCGTTGAAGGGAGGGGGGCGGACACCGGGGAGCTGTTTTTT
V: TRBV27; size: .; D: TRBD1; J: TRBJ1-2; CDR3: CASSLSAGTGISGYTF; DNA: TGTGCCAGCAGTTTATCGGCAGGGACAGGGATTTCTGGCTACACCTTC
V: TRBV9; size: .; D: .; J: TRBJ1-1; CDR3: CASSAAGGMGTEAFF; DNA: TGTGCCAGCAGCGCAGCGGGAGGGATGGGCACTGAAGCTTTCTTT
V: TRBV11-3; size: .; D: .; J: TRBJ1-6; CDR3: CASSSWGSPLHF; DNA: TGTGCCAGCAGCTCCTGGGGATCACCCCTCCACTTT
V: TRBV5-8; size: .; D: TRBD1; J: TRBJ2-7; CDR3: CASSHLRQGESYEQYF; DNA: TGTGCCAGCAGCCACCTAAGACAGGGGGAATCCTACGAGCAGTACTTC
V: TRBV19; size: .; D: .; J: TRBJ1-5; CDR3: CASSLGINQPQHF; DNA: TGTGCCAGTAGTTTAGGAATAAATCAGCCCCAGCATTTT
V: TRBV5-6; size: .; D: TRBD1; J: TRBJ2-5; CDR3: CASSATGYQETQYF; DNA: TGTGCCAGCAGCGCGACAGGGTACCAAGAGACCCAGTACTTC
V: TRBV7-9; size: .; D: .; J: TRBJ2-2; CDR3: CASSVTGELFF; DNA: TGTGCCAGCAGCGTCACCGGGGAGCTGTTTTTT
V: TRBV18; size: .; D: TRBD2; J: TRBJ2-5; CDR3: CASSPASGPILRETQYF; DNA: TGTGCCAGCTCACCGGCTAGCGGGCCGATCCTCAGGGAGACCCAGTACTTC
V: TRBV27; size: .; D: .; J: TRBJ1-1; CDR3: CASSFGTLNTEAFF; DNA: TGTGCCAGCAGTTTCGGGACGTTGAACACTGAAGCTTTCTTT
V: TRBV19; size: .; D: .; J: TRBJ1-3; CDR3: CASSPSGNTIYF; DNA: TGTGCCAGTAGCCCCTCTGGAAACACCATATATTTT
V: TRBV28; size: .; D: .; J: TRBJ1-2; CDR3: CASSISTVNYGYTF; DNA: TGTGCCAGCAGTATTTCCACGGTTAACTATGGCTACACCTTC
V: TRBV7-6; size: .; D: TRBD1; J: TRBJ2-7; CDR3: CASSLGAGGGEQYF; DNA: TGTGCCAGCAGCTTAGGCGCAGGGGGCGGGGAGCAGTACTTC
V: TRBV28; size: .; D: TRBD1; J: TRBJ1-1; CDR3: CASSQETGAEAFF; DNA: TGTGCCAGCAGCCAAGAAACAGGGGCTGAAGCTTTCTTT
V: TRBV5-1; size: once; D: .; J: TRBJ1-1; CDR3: CASSSPLWGGTEAFF; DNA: TGCGCCAGCAGCTCCCCCCTGTGGGGCGGCACTGAAGCTTTCTTT
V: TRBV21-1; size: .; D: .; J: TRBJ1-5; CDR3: CASSKRQGTGQPQHF; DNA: TGTGCCAGCAGCAAAAGACAGGGAACAGGGCAGCCCCAGCATTTT
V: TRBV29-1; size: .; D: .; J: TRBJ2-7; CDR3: CSVDKGGYEQYF; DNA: TGCAGCGTTGACAAGGGGGGCTACGAGCAGTACTTC
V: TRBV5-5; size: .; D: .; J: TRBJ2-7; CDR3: CASSMTGMNYEQYF; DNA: TGTGCCAGCAGCATGACAGGTATGAACTACGAGCAGTACTTC
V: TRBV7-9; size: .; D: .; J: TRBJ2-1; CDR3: CALGLSYNEQFF; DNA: TGTGCCCTGGGACTTTCCTACAATGAGCAGTTCTTC
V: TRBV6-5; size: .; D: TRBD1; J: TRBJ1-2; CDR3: CASSYGQGLHGYTF; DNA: TGTGCCAGCAGTTACGGACAGGGTCTCCATGGCTACACCTTC